Shown below are 12 T cell receptor beta chains from a single sample sequenced in a study of a mutant IDH1 vaccine in newly diagnosed glioma. The time point: week 5, during vaccination. Vaccination comprised doses that each held 300 ug of mutant IDH1 20-mer peptide, plus topical imiquimod. Repertoires were generated with immunoSEQ multiplex PCR, while TCRdb's copy carries only in-frame clones and drops some. This sample has 25,000 to 35,000 clones; 75% to 90% occur once, and the top ten carry more than 2.5%. These TCRs' antigens remain unknown. The input for sequencing was peripheral blood mononuclear cells (PBMCs), taken from a glioma patient whose treatment included an IDH1 peptide vaccine. The receptors were sampled from a woman aged 40-49 years with glioma. Some clones in this sample may be carry-over from other donors' samples.

This clone was seen once. This chain uses TRBV7-8 with TRBJ2-7; 9 nucleotides align to TRBD2. The J segment lost 5 bases and the V segment lost 0 bases, leaving 8 bases of the junction unmatched. The CDR3 consists of 16 residues. In germline, CDR1 is SGHVS, CDR2 FQNEAQ. The CDR3 is CASSLATRGGPDEQYF. In DNA form, the CDR3 reads TGTGCCAGCAGCTTAGCGACGCGGGGGGGCCCCGACGAGCAGTACTTC. The full variable domain, with the rest looked up from reference TRBV7-8 and TRBJ2-7, is GAGVSQSPRYKVAKRGQDVALRCDPISGHVSLFWYQQALGQGPEFLTYFQNEAQLDKSGLPSDRFFAERPEGSVSTLKIQRTQQEDSAVYLCASSLATRGGPDEQYFGPGTRLTVT.

The chain employs TRBV21-1 and TRBJ1-2. TRBV21-1 is listed as a pseudogene. The CDR3 covers 14 residues. The CDR3 here is CASYRPKLNYGYTF. For the CDR3, the DNA is TGTGCCAGCTATCGGCCCAAGCTTAACTATGGCTACACCTTC.

V gene TRBV5-1 combines with J gene TRBJ2-4; no clear D gene. Trimming shortened V by 2 bases and J by 6 bases, and 12 bases separated the two germline ends. CDR1 and CDR2 from the germline V gene are SGHRS and YFSETQ. The CDR3 contains 14 residues. The CDR3 loop reads CASSLPDLSNIQYF. The CDR3 DNA sequence: TGCGCCAGCAGCTTACCGGACCTTTCAAACATTCAGTACTTC.

This clone turned up a few times. This sequence joins TRBV28 and TRBJ1-2; TRBD1 is a possible D gene (5 bases). The CDR3 consists of 13 residues. Looked up from germline, CDR1 is MDHEN and CDR2 is SYDVKM. Trimming removed 6 bases at V and 2 bases at J, with 10 bases between. CDR3 DNA sequence: TGTGCCAGCAGGTCGGGACCGAACTATGGCTACACCTTC. Protein: CASRSGPNYGYTF.

V gene TRBV7-2 combines with J gene TRBJ2-7; D is undetermined. From germline, CDR1 is SGHTA and CDR2 FQGNSA. Deletions cut 2 bases from V and 2 bases from J, with 7 bases between. The CDR3 spans 13 residues. CDR3 sequence (DNA): TGTGCCAGCAGCTTACCCGGGCCCTACGAGCAGTACTTC. This translates into CASSLPGPYEQYF.

The table lists this clone with a count of one. The chain uses TRBV2 and TRBJ1-4, with D unresolved. Germline CDR1 is SNHLY and CDR2 is FYNNEI. This CDR3 is 12 amino acids long. Trimming removed 3 bases from V and 6 bases from J, with 5 bases in between. The CDR3 nucleotides are TGTGCCAGCAGTGAGCTCCATGAAAAACTGTTTTTT. Protein sequence: CASSELHEKLFF.

The chain recombines TRBV13 with TRBJ2-7, with 9 nucleotides matching TRBD2. Trimming at V came to 5 bases and at J to 1 base, leaving 9 bases not matched to a gene. The CDR3 has 16 residues. CDR1 is PRHDT, CDR2 FYEKMQ, per germline (reference sequence). CDR3 protein: CASSPSGGGGSYEQYF. Written as DNA, the CDR3 is TGTGCCAGCAGCCCTAGCGGCGGGGGGGGGTCCTACGAGCAGTACTTC.

In this sample, this clone turned up a few times. The genes are TRBV9 and TRBJ1-1, with 7 bases that match TRBD1. The length of the CDR3 is 14 residues. Trimming took 1 base from V and 4 from J; bases not matched to a gene: 4. CDR1 is SGDLS and CDR2 is YYNGEE in the germline V gene. CDR3 sequence reads: CASSVSYRGTEAFF. The CDR3 DNA is TGTGCCAGCAGCGTATCGTACAGGGGCACTGAAGCTTTCTTT.

The gene calls are TRBV2 and TRBJ2-3, with 11 bases identical to TRBD2. CDR3 size: 16 residues. Unmatched junction bases numbered 9, after V lost 6 bases and J lost 4 bases. Germline V gives CDR1 SNHLY, CDR2 FYNNEI. The CDR3 protein is CASRVTSGSPADTQYF. CDR3 nucleotides: TGTGCCAGCAGGGTTACTAGCGGGAGCCCGGCAGATACGCAGTATTTT.

The chain recombines TRBV2 with TRBJ2-1, with a weak D call TRBD2 (6 bases). Germline lookup yields CDR1 SNHLY and CDR2 FYNNEI. Trimming shortened V by 2 bases and J by 8 bases, and 10 bases separated the two germline ends. The CDR3 is made up of 13 amino acids. This CDR3 reads CASSEPGVDEQFF. The DNA for the CDR3 is TGTGCCAGCAGTGAACCGGGAGTGGATGAGCAGTTCTTC.

In its sample, this clone was seen once. The chain employs TRBV9 and TRBJ2-2; no definite D call. The length of the CDR3 is 15 residues. Germline V gene lookup returns CDR1 SGDLS and CDR2 YYNGEE. Trimming shortened V by 4 bases and J by 2 bases, and 12 bases separated the two germline ends. In DNA, the CDR3 is TGTGCCAGCAGCCCTCGTTTATTAAACACCGGGGAGCTGTTTTTT. This codes for CASSPRLLNTGELFF.

The chain is built from TRBV9 and TRBJ2-5, with D possibly being TRBD1 or TRBD2 (5 bases each). The CDR3 is 16 residues long. Germline V lookup: CDR1 SGDLS, CDR2 YYNGEE. V lost 0 bases and J lost 5, with 17 bases in between. The CDR3 reads CASSVASLRGRETQYF. The CDR3 DNA reads TGTGCCAGCAGCGTAGCTTCATTGAGGGGACGCGAGACCCAGTACTTC. The whole variable domain, remainder taken from reference TRBV9 and TRBJ2-5, is DSGVTQTPKHLITATGQRVTLRCSPRSGDLSVYWYQQSLDQGLQFLIQYYNGEERAKGNILERFSAQQFPDLHSELNLSSLELGDSALYFCASSVASLRGRETQYFGPGTRLLVL.